This entry describes one T cell receptor beta chain. What it binds is not known. One entry per CDR3 protein, called by TCRdb with MiXCR from the RT-PCR reads. The sample holds 500,000 to 550,000 distinct CDR3 sequences, under 9% seen once. The germline V gene has CDR1 SQVTM and CDR2 ANQGSEA. Unmatched junction bases numbered 7, after V lost 5 bases and J lost 7 bases. The CDR3 consists of 12 residues. These data belong to a study of response to subunit inactivated influenza vaccine. Findings and limits, study-wide: Only a handful of new T cells, the authors suggested, are recruited with each seasonal influenza vaccination.

This TCR derives from a man between 50 and 75 years old who received an inactivated influenza vaccine. This sample comprised PBMCs from blood, obtained roughly 24 months after vaccination. The chain couples TRBV29-1 to TRBJ1-1; 7 bases align to TRBD1. Here the CDR3 reads CSVLRGQNEAFF. The CDR3 DNA reads TGCAGCGTTTTAAGGGGGCAAAATGAAGCTTTCTTT.